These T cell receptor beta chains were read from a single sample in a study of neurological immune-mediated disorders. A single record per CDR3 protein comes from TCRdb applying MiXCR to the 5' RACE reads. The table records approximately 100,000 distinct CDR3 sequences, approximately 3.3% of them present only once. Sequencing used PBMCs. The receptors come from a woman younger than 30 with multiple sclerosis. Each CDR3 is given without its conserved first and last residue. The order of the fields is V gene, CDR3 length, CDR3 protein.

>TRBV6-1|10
AGKGSWTEAF
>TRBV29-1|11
SVATTGGGEQY
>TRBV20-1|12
SVFRGRNTGELF
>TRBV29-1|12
SVESRDRGSEQY
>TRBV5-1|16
ASSSRLAGNSGANVLT
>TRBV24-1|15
ATSDQTRPPYNNEQL
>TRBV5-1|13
ASSLEVGGGDEQY
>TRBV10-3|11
AISGAVQETQY
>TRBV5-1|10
ASSLARDEQF
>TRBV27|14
ASSPLAGGLADTQY
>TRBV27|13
ASSGGLDFYNEQF
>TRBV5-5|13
ANSLIGPDTDTQY
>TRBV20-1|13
SARDRQGRADTQY
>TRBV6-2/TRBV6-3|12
ASRLADLPGEQY
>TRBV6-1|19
ASRDPEGLAGATASTDTQY
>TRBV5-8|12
ASSSGGLVDTQY
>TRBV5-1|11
ASSLKGTDTQY
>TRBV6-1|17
ASTTPAHYVAGGLGTQY
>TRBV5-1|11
AKGKQATYEQY
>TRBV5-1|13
ASRTSGLDTGELF